A single sample gave rise to the 2 T cell receptor beta chains below, sequenced in a study of T cell responses to AZD1222 COVID-19 vaccine. Sequencing was performed with immunoSEQ multiplex PCR; in TCRdb, only in-frame clones are kept and a portion is missing. The data show approximately 100,000 clones, 90% seen once. The sequenced sample was peripheral blood, obtained on day 0 of AZD1222 vaccination. The receptors originated from an adult in good health.

V is TRBV7-2 and J is TRBJ2-7; 11 bases are a match to TRBD1. This CDR3 has 15 residues. Germline lookup yields CDR1 SGHTA and CDR2 FQGNSA. J lost 2 bases, V lost 5 bases, and 5 bases had no gene match. CDR3 DNA sequence: TGTGCCAGCAGCCCGGGGACAGGGGGTCCCTACGAGCAGTACTTC. Its translation: CASSPGTGGPYEQYF.

V usage is TRBV10-3 and J usage is TRBJ1-1; possible D gene TRBD1, 6 bases. Germline loops: CDR1 ENHRY, CDR2 SYGVKD. Trimming took off 6 bases at V and 1 base at J, with 9 bases between the two ends. The CDR3 consists of 13 residues. The CDR3, as DNA: TGTGCCATCAGAAGGACAGCGAACACTGAAGCTTTCTTT. Encoded protein: CAIRRTANTEAFF.